The sequence of this TCR beta chain was determined in a study of PD-1 blockade in classical Hodgkin lymphoma. Sequencing used immunoSEQ multiplex PCR; TCRdb keeps in-frame clones, though not all of them. The repertoire holds about 20,000 clones, with about 80% as singletons. About this clone: The antigen is unknown.

Study findings and constraints: Patients with a complete response exhibited baseline diversity comparable to newly diagnosed patients. CD4+ TCR diversity climbed significantly by C4D1, unlike CD8+ TCR diversity. The causes of the repertoire differences, possibly disease activity or prior therapy, remain undefined. Reported findings placed baseline TCR diversity lower in newly diagnosed patients (compared with healthy donors).

The time point: cycle 4 day 1 (C4D1), after 6 weeks of nivolumab. With no exception, relapse followed autologous stem cell transplantation in all patients, and brentuximab vedotin exposure varied. Source: peripheral blood mononuclear cells (PBMCs), taken before the fourth cycle of nivolumab. The clonotype comes from a human donor with classical Hodgkin lymphoma.

The CDR3, as DNA: TGTGCCAGCAGTTTTGGGTCACAGGGTCGTGGCTACACCTTC. Residues: CASSFGSQGRGYTF. The chain couples TRBV28 to TRBJ1-2; maybe TRBD1 (6 bases). The CDR3 extends over 14 amino acids. The V and J ends lost 3 bases and 7 bases respectively, with 15 bases between them. From germline, CDR1 is MDHEN and CDR2 SYDVKM.